These 5 T cell receptor beta chains came from one sample sequenced in a study of blood T cells in healthy people across ages. A second PCR of about 7 to 11 cycles used a sample-barcoded 5' primer and a J-beta primer mix. TCRdb recomputed calls from the 5' RACE reads with MiXCR, one row per CDR3 protein. Among some 790,000 distinct CDR3 sequences listed, less than 35% were seen once. Sequenced sample: blood. The receptors were gathered from a woman of 80 years or more in good health.

This clonotype showed up many times. The rearrangement joins TRBV28 to TRBJ2-1, with 15 bases matching TRBD2. J lost 10 bases, V lost 6 bases, and 10 bases had no gene match. CDR3 length: 16 residues. Per germline, CDR1 MDHEN and CDR2 SYDVKM. The CDR3 nucleotides read TGTGCCAGCAGACTCCGGACTAGCGGGGGGGCATGGGAGCAGTTCTTC. This gives the protein CASRLRTSGGAWEQFF.

Of note for this clonotype: This may be a read error: a much more frequent sequence differs by one nucleotide. In this CDR3 the conserved last residue, phenylalanine or tryptophan, is missing, so a read error is likely. The chain combines TRBV12-3 or TRBV12-4 with TRBJ1-1; D may be TRBD1 (5 bases). This CDR3 contains 17 residues. V was clipped by 3 bases and J by 1 base, with 18 bases between them. The chain's CDR3 is CASSLGSAGRGNTEAFC. CDR3 sequence (DNA): TGTGCCAGCAGTTTGGGCTCTGCAGGGCGGGGGAACACTGAAGCTTTCTGT.

The chain couples TRBV7-2 to TRBJ2-7; D unresolved. CDR1 and CDR2 (germline): SGHTA, FQGNSA. V shed 4 bases and J shed 4 bases, with 14 bases lying between them. This CDR3 comprises 14 residues. Here the CDR3 reads CASSSSHSSYEQYF. CDR3 bases: TGTGCCAGCAGCTCCTCTCACAGTAGTTACGAGCAGTACTTC.

Concerning this clonotype: This may be a read error, as it is one base from a much larger clone. As the CDR3 is not closed by the conserved phenylalanine or tryptophan, this likely results from a read error. The chain uses TRBV7-9 and TRBJ1-2; D is unresolved. Trimming stripped 0 bases from V and 3 bases from J, with 5 bases between. The length of the CDR3 is 13 residues. Germline V gives CDR1 SEHNR, CDR2 FQNEAQ (reference sequence). The CDR3: CASSLASDYGYTV. The CDR3 nucleotides read TGTGCCAGCAGCTTAGCGTCTGACTATGGCTACACCGTC.

With respect to this clonotype: This sequence may be a read error, since a much larger clone differs from it by one base. This CDR3 is missing its conserved last phenylalanine or tryptophan, likely due to a read error. CDR3 loop: CASSLRGQGAKNSNQPQHC. The CDR3 region has the DNA TGTGCCAGCAGCTTAAGAGGCCAGGGGGCGAAAAATAGCAATCAGCCCCAGCATTGT. J is TRBJ1-5 and V is TRBV7-2; 8 bases are a match to TRBD1. This CDR3 has 19 residues. Unmatched junction bases numbered 12, after V lost 2 bases and J lost 0 bases. Germline CDR1 SGHTA, CDR2 FQGNSA.